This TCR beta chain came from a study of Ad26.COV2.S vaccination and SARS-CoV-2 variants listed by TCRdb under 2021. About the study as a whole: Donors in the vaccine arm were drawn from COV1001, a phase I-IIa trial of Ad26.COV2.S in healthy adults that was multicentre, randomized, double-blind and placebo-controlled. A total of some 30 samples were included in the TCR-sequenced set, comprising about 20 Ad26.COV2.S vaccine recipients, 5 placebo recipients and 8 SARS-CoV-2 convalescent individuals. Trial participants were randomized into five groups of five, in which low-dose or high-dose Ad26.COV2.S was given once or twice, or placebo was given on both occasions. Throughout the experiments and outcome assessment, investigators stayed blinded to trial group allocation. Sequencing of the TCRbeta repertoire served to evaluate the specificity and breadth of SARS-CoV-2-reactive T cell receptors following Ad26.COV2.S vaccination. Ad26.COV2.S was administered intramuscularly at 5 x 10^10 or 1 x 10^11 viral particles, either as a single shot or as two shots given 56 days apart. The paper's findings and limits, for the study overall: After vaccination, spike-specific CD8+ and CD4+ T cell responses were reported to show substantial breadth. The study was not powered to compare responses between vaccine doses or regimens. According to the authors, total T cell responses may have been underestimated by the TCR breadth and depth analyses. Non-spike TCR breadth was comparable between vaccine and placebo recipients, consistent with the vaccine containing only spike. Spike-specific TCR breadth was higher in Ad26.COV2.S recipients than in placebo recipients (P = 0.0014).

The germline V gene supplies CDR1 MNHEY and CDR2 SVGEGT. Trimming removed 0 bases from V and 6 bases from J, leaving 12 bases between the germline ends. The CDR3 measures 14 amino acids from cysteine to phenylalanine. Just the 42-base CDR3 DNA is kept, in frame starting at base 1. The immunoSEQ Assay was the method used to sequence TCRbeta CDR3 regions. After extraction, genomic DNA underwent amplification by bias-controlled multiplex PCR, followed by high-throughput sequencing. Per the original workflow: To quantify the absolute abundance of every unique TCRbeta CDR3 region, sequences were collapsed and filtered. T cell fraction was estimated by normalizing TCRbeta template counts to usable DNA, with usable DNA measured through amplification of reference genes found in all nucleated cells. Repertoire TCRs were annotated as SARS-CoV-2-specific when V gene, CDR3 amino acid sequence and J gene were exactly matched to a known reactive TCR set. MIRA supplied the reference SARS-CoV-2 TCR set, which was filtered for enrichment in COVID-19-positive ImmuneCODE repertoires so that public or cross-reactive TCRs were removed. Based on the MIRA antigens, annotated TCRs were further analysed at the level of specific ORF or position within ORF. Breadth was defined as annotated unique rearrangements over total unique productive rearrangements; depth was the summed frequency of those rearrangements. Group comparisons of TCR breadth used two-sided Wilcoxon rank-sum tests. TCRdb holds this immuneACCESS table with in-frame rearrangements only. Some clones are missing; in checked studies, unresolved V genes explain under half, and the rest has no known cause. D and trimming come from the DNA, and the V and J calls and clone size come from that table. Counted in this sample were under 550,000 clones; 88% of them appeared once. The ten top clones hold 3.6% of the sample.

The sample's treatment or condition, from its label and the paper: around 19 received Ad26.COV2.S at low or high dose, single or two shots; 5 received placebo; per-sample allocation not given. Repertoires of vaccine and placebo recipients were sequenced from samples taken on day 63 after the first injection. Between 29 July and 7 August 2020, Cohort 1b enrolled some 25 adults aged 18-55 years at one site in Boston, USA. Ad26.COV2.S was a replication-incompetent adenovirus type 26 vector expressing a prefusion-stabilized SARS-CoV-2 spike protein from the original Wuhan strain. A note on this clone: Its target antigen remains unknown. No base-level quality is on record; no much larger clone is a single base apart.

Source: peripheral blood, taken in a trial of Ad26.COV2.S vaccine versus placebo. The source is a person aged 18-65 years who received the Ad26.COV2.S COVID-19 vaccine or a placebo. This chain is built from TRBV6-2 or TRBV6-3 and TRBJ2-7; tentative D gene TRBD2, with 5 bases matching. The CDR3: CASSYSFRGPEQYF. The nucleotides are TGTGCCAGCAGTTACTCTTTCCGAGGGCCCGAGCAGTACTTC.